These 18 T cell receptor beta chains were sequenced from one sample in a study of cytomegalovirus exposure and HLA in healthy donors. Primers included in the PCR were 60 Vbeta and 13 Jbeta primers. Measured with immunoSEQ multiplex PCR; TCRdb has only the in-frame clones, and not every one. The sample has tens of thousands of clones, 65% to 85% seen once. Sample: PBMCs. These receptors originate from a woman in her twenties or thirties in good health and CMV-seronegative.

J is TRBJ1-2 and V is TRBV5-1; 9 nucleotides line up with TRBD1. The junction had 9 bases not matched to a gene; V was cut back by 4 bases and J by 5 bases. Germline CDR1 and CDR2: SGHRS and YFSETQ. The CDR3 extends over 15 amino acids. CDR3: CASSPWDREGYGYTF. The CDR3 nucleotides are TGCGCCAGCAGCCCATGGGACAGGGAAGGTTATGGCTACACCTTC.

The rearrangement uses TRBV18 and TRBJ1-2; 7 bases fit TRBD1. V was clipped by 6 bases and J by 2 bases; unmatched bases: 12. The CDR3 contains 16 residues. Germline V gives CDR1 KGHSH, CDR2 LQKENI. CDR3 sequence: CASSLTDRPQNYGYTF. CDR3 DNA sequence: TGTGCCAGCTCCCTAACGGACAGGCCTCAAAACTATGGCTACACCTTC.

The genes are TRBV15 and TRBJ2-5; D is unresolved. Germline CDR1 is LNHNV and CDR2 is YYDKDF (reference sequence). V lost 2 bases to trimming and J lost 2 bases, with 3 bases between them. This CDR3 is built from 12 residues. The CDR3 here is CATSRRQETQYF. CDR3 DNA: TGTGCCACCAGCAGACGTCAAGAGACCCAGTACTTC.

This sequence joins TRBV5-1 and TRBJ2-1; D is undetermined. The CDR3 length is 13 residues. The V gene's germline CDR1 is SGHRS and CDR2 YFSETQ. The V and J ends lost 4 bases and 1 base respectively, with 6 bases between them. The chain's CDR3 is CASSPLSYNEQFF. The CDR3 DNA is TGCGCCAGCAGCCCCCTATCCTACAATGAGCAGTTCTTC.

J is TRBJ2-7 and V is TRBV7-6, with 10 bases that match TRBD1. The V gene's germline CDR1 is SGHVS and CDR2 FNYEAQ. V was clipped by 4 bases and J by 2 bases; unmatched bases: 2. CDR3 size: 14 residues. The chain's CDR3 is CASSSGTGAYEQYF. The DNA for the CDR3 is TGTGCCAGCAGCTCCGGGACAGGGGCCTACGAGCAGTACTTC.

The chain joins TRBV29-1 to TRBJ2-5; TRBD2 might be the D (6 bases). CDR3 length equals 12 residues. Per the germline V gene, CDR1 is SQVTM and CDR2 is ANQGSEA. V was shortened by 4 bases and J by 7 bases, with 13 bases between the two germline ends. CDR3 sequence (DNA): TGCAGCGTTGTCCCGGGAGAAGGGACCCAGTACTTC. The encoded protein is CSVVPGEGTQYF.

The J gene is TRBJ2-7, the V gene TRBV18, with 10 bases fitting TRBD1. Per germline, CDR1 KGHSH and CDR2 LQKENI. V shed 3 bases and J 4 bases; nucleotides not matched to a gene: 9. The CDR3 consists of 16 residues. DNA of the CDR3: TGTGCCAGCTCACCGGCCGGGACAGGGGTCGGGTACGAGCAGTACTTC. This sequence encodes CASSPAGTGVGYEQYF.

V is TRBV19 and J is TRBJ1-6, with 10 positions matching TRBD1. CDR3 size: 15 residues. The junction had 4 bases not matched to a gene; V was cut back by 5 bases and J by 6 bases. From germline, CDR1 is LNHDA and CDR2 SQIVND (reference sequence). The CDR3: CASSPGQGINSPLHF. The DNA of the CDR3 is TGTGCCAGTAGTCCGGGACAGGGGATTAATTCACCCCTCCACTTT.

This chain connects TRBV5-1 to TRBJ1-2; D is possibly TRBD1 (5 bases). Trimming took off 5 bases at V and 4 bases at J, with 15 bases between the two ends. This CDR3 region has 14 residues. Germline CDR1 reads SGHRS; CDR2 reads YFSETQ. In nucleotides, the CDR3 is TGCGCCAGCAGGGGCGGATTAAGGGGCTATGGCTACACCTTC. Translated, it gives CASRGGLRGYGYTF.

The J gene is TRBJ1-1, the V gene TRBV25-1, with TRBD1 matching over 7 bases. The germline gives CDR1 MGHDK, CDR2 SYGVNS. This CDR3 region has 13 residues. The junction had 3 bases not matched to a gene; V was cut back by 2 bases and J by 6 bases. The CDR3 DNA is TGTGCCAGCAGTGAACAGGGGGAGGCTGAAGCTTTCTTT. Translation: CASSEQGEAEAFF.

This chain uses TRBV11-3 with TRBJ2-7; no clear D. The V gene lost 0 bases and the J gene lost 6 bases, with 9 bases spanning the gap. Germline CDR1 and CDR2: SGHNT and YENEEA. The CDR3 totals 13 residues. The CDR3 here is CASSLDTRREQYF. The CDR3 region has the DNA TGTGCCAGCAGCTTAGATACGCGGCGCGAGCAGTACTTC.

Worth noting for this clone: One end of the junction varies from germline; a read error may be responsible. This sequence joins TRBV7-8 and TRBJ2-7; D is uncertain. Looked up from germline, CDR1 is SGHVS and CDR2 is FQNEAQ. The CDR3 loop spans 12 amino acids. CDR3 residues: CASSFYSDEQYF. In nucleotides, the CDR3 is TGTGCCAGCAGCTTTTACTCCGACGAGCAGTACTTC.

The CDR3: CASKTAGSHTGELFF. The DNA of the CDR3 is TGTGCCAGCAAGACCGCCGGGTCTCACACCGGGGAGCTGTTTTTT. The V call is TRBV6-1, the J call TRBJ2-2; D ambiguous. Germline loops: CDR1 MNHNS, CDR2 SASEGT. The CDR3 runs 15 residues. V shed 7 bases and J shed 3 bases, with 15 bases lying between them.

The count of this clone is one. The rearrangement uses TRBV11-3 and TRBJ2-2; TRBD2 matches 8 bases. Trimming removed 3 bases from V and 4 bases from J; junction bases left unmatched: 4. The germline V gene encodes CDR1 SGHNT and CDR2 YENEEA. The CDR3 has 15 residues. The CDR3 coding sequence is TGTGCCAGCAGCTTGGCGGGGGGACCCACCGGGGAGCTGTTTTTT. Amino acid sequence: CASSLAGGPTGELFF.

The chain couples TRBV28 to TRBJ1-5; 11 nucleotides match TRBD1. This CDR3 has 15 residues. Trimming cost V 6 bases and J 6 bases; bases outside gene matches: 7. The germline V gene has CDR1 MDHEN and CDR2 SYDVKM. CDR3 protein: CASRWDRGVPQPQHF. DNA for the CDR3: TGTGCCAGCAGATGGGACAGGGGGGTACCTCAGCCCCAGCATTTT.

The V call is TRBV5-1, the J call TRBJ1-3, with D unresolved. The CDR3 length is 13 residues. Germline assignment: CDR1 SGHRS and CDR2 YFSETQ. V shed 0 bases and J shed 8 bases, with 9 bases lying between them. CDR3 in amino acids: CASSLETRDTIYF. The CDR3 bases are TGCGCCAGCAGCTTGGAAACGAGGGACACCATATATTTT.

This chain links TRBV19 with TRBJ1-1; TRBD1 is a possible D gene (6 bases). The CDR3 has 15 amino acids. CDR1 and CDR2 (germline): LNHDA, SQIVND (reference sequence). V lost 3 bases and J lost 1, with 12 bases in between. CDR3 in amino acids: CASSMVGGGNTEAFF. The DNA of the CDR3 is TGTGCCAGTAGTATGGTAGGGGGGGGGAACACTGAAGCTTTCTTT.

The chain is built from TRBV18 and TRBJ1-1, with 8 bases matching TRBD1. The CDR3 covers 14 residues. The germline V gene has CDR1 KGHSH and CDR2 LQKENI. V shed 4 bases and J 1 base; nucleotides not matched to a gene: 2. CDR3 amino acids: CASSLGQGNTEAFF. The CDR3 DNA reads as TGTGCCAGCTCACTCGGACAGGGGAACACTGAAGCTTTCTTT. The full variable domain, in which reference TRBV18 and TRBJ1-1 provide the parts outside the CDR3, is NAGVMQNPRHLVRRRGQEARLRCSPMKGHSHVYWYRQLPEEGLKFMVYLQKENIIDESGMPKERFSAEFPKEGPSILRIQQVVRGDSAAYFCASSLGQGNTEAFFGQGTRLTVV.